These 27 T cell receptor beta chains were sequenced from one sample in a study of blood T cell repertoires in COVID-19. Measured with immunoSEQ multiplex PCR; TCRdb has only the in-frame clones, and not every one. The sample records over 300,000 clones, around 85% being singletons. Sequencing was performed on PBMCs or T cells enriched from blood (not recorded which). The receptors were gathered from a man aged 30 to 45 who had recovered from COVID-19.

The chain employs TRBV5-6 and TRBJ2-7; tentatively, D is TRBD1 (7 bases). The CDR3 is 16 amino acids. Germline CDR1 reads SGHDT; CDR2 reads YYEEEE. Between the trimmed V and J ends, which lost 0 bases and 4 bases, there was a span of 17 bases. The CDR3, as DNA: TGTGCCAGCAGCTTGGTGTCAGGGGGGCGTAATTACGAGCAGTACTTC. Protein product: CASSLVSGGRNYEQYF.

The CDR3 sequence is CASLRMGSQTGELFF. CDR3 DNA: TGTGCCAGCCTCCGGATGGGCAGCCAGACCGGGGAGCTGTTTTTT. The V gene is TRBV19, the J gene TRBJ2-2; D uncertain. The CDR3 contains 15 residues. Germline lookup yields CDR1 LNHDA and CDR2 SQIVND (reference sequence). Between the trimmed V and J ends, which lost 9 bases and 5 bases, there was a span of 19 bases. The complete variable domain, with remaining parts taken from reference TRBV19 and TRBJ2-2, reads DGGITQSPKYLFRKEGQNVTLSCEQNLNHDAMYWYRQDPGQGLRLIYYSQIVNDFQKGDIAEGYSVSREKKESFPLTVTSAQKNPTAFYLCASLRMGSQTGELFFGEGSRLTVL.

The chain employs TRBV4-1 and TRBJ2-7, with D possibly being TRBD2 (6 bases). The CDR3 runs to 17 residues. Germline assignment: CDR1 MGHRA and CDR2 YSYEKL. Trimming took off 0 bases at V and 0 bases at J, with 15 bases between the two ends. The CDR3 bases are TGCGCCAGCAGCCAAGATCCCCGGGGGTTTCCCTCCTACGAGCAGTACTTC. Protein product: CASSQDPRGFPSYEQYF.

The chain employs TRBV12-5 and TRBJ2-1; the D gene is possibly TRBD2 (6 bases). CDR1 and CDR2 (germline): LGHNT, FRNRAP. V lost 3 bases to trimming and J lost 6 bases, with 12 bases between them. The CDR3 has 14 residues. The CDR3 nucleotides are TGTGCTAGTGGTTTAAAACTGACTAGCAATGAGCAGTTCTTC. Translating gives CASGLKLTSNEQFF.

The chain recombines TRBV7-2 with TRBJ1-5, with D maybe TRBD1 (6 bases). The V gene's germline CDR1 is SGHTA and CDR2 FQGNSA. V lost 6 bases, J lost 5 bases, and 23 bases lay in between. CDR3 size: 17 residues. DNA for the CDR3: TGTGCCAGCAGATCCCATGGTAGGGGGAGTTCGGATCAGCCCCAGCATTTT. As protein: CASRSHGRGSSDQPQHF.

This chain joins TRBV19 and TRBJ2-7, with 7 bases aligning to TRBD1. From germline, CDR1 is LNHDA and CDR2 SQIVND (reference sequence). The CDR3 extends over 15 amino acids. Trimming took 4 bases from V and 4 from J; bases not matched to a gene: 10. The CDR3 protein is CASSRNRGAGYEQYF. CDR3 coding DNA: TGTGCCAGTAGTAGAAACAGGGGAGCAGGGTACGAGCAGTACTTC.

The chain couples TRBV7-8 to TRBJ2-7; no reliable D call. The germline CDR1 and CDR2 sequences are SGHVS and FQNEAQ. CDR3 length equals 12 residues. Trimming cost V 2 bases and J 4 bases, with 6 bases left between them. The CDR3 region has the DNA TGTGCCAGCAGCTTATCCAGTTACGAGCAGTACTTC. This sequence encodes CASSLSSYEQYF.

This chain links TRBV7-9 with TRBJ1-2, with a tentative D call TRBD1 (5 bases). The CDR3 is made up of 14 amino acids. Trimming removed 5 bases from V and 2 bases from J, with 12 bases in between. The germline V gene encodes CDR1 SEHNR and CDR2 FQNEAQ (reference sequence). The CDR3 loop reads CASSGMQGNYGYTF. Written as DNA, the CDR3 is TGTGCCAGCAGCGGTATGCAGGGAAACTATGGCTACACCTTC. The variable domain in full, with the rest retrieved from reference TRBV7-9 and TRBJ1-2, is DTGVSQNPRHKITKRGQNVTFRCDPISEHNRLYWYRQTLGQGPEFLTYFQNEAQLEKSRLLSDRFSAERPKGSFSTLEIQRTEQGDSAMYLCASSGMQGNYGYTFGSGTRLTVV.

J is TRBJ1-2 and V is TRBV2; 8 bases are a match to TRBD1. CDR1 and CDR2 (germline): SNHLY, FYNNEI. Unmatched junction bases numbered 9, after V lost 7 bases and J lost 8 bases. This CDR3 is 13 amino acids long. This CDR3 is CASMGGQGNGYTF. The CDR3 coding sequence is TGTGCCAGCATGGGCGGACAGGGTAACGGCTACACCTTC.

V and J are TRBV5-1 and TRBJ2-5, with 11 positions matching TRBD2. The junction had 6 bases not matched to a gene; V was cut back by 5 bases and J by 3 bases. CDR1 is SGHRS and CDR2 is YFSETQ in the germline V gene. The CDR3 has 15 amino acids. CDR3 sequence reads: CASSQLAGEEETQYF. DNA of the CDR3: TGCGCCAGCAGTCAACTAGCGGGGGAGGAAGAGACCCAGTACTTC.

This chain links TRBV5-4 with TRBJ1-6, with no clear D. CDR1 is SGHNT and CDR2 is YYREEE in the germline V gene (reference sequence). The V end was cut by 3 bases, the J end by 7 bases, with 8 bases between. This CDR3 has 13 amino acids. CDR3 amino acids: CASSSAGNSPLHF. CDR3 in DNA: TGTGCCAGCAGCTCCGCGGGAAATTCACCCCTCCACTTT.

J is TRBJ2-3 and V is TRBV7-9; a weak D match, TRBD1 (5 bases). Germline V CDR1 and CDR2: SEHNR, FQNEAQ (reference sequence). The CDR3 spans 14 residues. The V and J ends lost 2 bases and 2 bases respectively, with 8 bases between them. CDR3 sequence: CASSLRGSTDTQYF. Here the CDR3 DNA reads TGTGCCAGCAGCTTAAGGGGTTCCACAGATACGCAGTATTTT.

The chain links TRBV6-2 or TRBV6-3 to TRBJ2-1; the match to TRBD1 covers 8 bases. Germline assignment: CDR1 MNHEY and CDR2 SVGEGT. After removal of 2 bases from V and 2 bases from J, the junction contained 5 bases not matched to a gene. The CDR3 loop spans 16 amino acids. The CDR3 DNA reads TGTGCCAGCAGTTACAGACAGGGGCACACCTACAATGAGCAGTTCTTC. Translation: CASSYRQGHTYNEQFF.

The V gene is TRBV6-5, the J gene TRBJ2-7; 7 nucleotides align to TRBD1. Germline V gene lookup returns CDR1 MNHEY and CDR2 SVGAGI. The length of the CDR3 is 15 residues. With V trimmed by 6 bases and J by 6 bases, 14 bases remained unmatched. The CDR3 loop reads CASRGRVSNRGEQYF. The DNA for the CDR3 is TGTGCCAGCAGGGGACGGGTCTCTAACAGGGGCGAGCAGTACTTC.

This chain uses TRBV9 with TRBJ1-5; D not certain. V was pared by 0 bases and J by 5 bases, with 12 bases between. This CDR3 has 15 residues. Germline V lookup: CDR1 SGDLS, CDR2 YYNGEE. The CDR3 bases are TGTGCCAGCAGCGTAGACGGGGTCCCCGATCAGCCCCAGCATTTT. Protein product: CASSVDGVPDQPQHF.

The genes are TRBV11-2 and TRBJ1-3; D may be TRBD1 (5 bases). The V end lost 6 bases, the J end lost 0 bases, and 18 bases lay between the germline ends. Germline lookup yields CDR1 SGHAT and CDR2 FQNNGV. This CDR3 region has 17 residues. The DNA for the CDR3 is TGTGCCAGCAGATCTATCGCGGGGGGTTTCTCTGGAAACACCATATATTTT. Protein: CASRSIAGGFSGNTIYF.

With regard to this clone: Within the sample, other DNA sequences also encode this same CDR3. This rearrangement joins TRBV5-1 to TRBJ1-4, with 7 bases matching TRBD1. The CDR3 is made up of 15 amino acids. Germline V lookup: CDR1 SGHRS, CDR2 YFSETQ. The J segment lost 3 bases and the V segment lost 4 bases, leaving 6 bases of the junction unmatched. CDR3 DNA sequence: TGCGCCAGCAGCCCGCGCGGGACAGCTAATGAAAAACTGTTTTTT. Protein sequence: CASSPRGTANEKLFF.

The CDR3 loop is CASSIGAAGALYNEQFF. As DNA, the CDR3 is TGTGCCAGTAGTATAGGGGCGGCGGGAGCTCTATACAATGAGCAGTTCTTC. The rearrangement joins TRBV19 to TRBJ2-1, with 7 bases matching TRBD2. The CDR3 is 17 amino acids. Germline trimming cut 1 base from V and 4 bases from J; bases unmatched to any gene: 10. Germline CDR1 is LNHDA and CDR2 is SQIVND (reference sequence).

The V and J genes are TRBV4-3 and TRBJ1-4; TRBD1 might be the D (6 bases). V was shortened by 4 bases and J by 7 bases, with 16 bases between the two germline ends. The CDR3 is made up of 15 amino acids. Germline V lookup: CDR1 LGHNA, CDR2 YSLEER. DNA for the CDR3: TGCGCCAGCAGCCGAGGGGACACTCTTTTTGAAAAACTGTTTTTT. Residues: CASSRGDTLFEKLFF.

The chain employs TRBV7-2 and TRBJ1-3; D ambiguous. The V end lost 8 bases, the J end lost 0 bases, and 8 bases lay between the germline ends. CDR3 length equals 13 residues. The germline CDR1 and CDR2 sequences are SGHTA and FQGNSA. The CDR3 spells CASEDYSGNTIYF. Here the CDR3 DNA reads TGTGCCAGCGAGGATTACTCTGGAAACACCATATATTTT.

The rearrangement links TRBV13 to TRBJ2-1, with 8 bases aligning to TRBD2. Trimming removed 5 bases from V and 3 bases from J; junction bases left unmatched: 12. This CDR3 spans 17 amino acids. Germline loops: CDR1 PRHDT, CDR2 FYEKMQ (reference sequence). CDR3 sequence reads: CASSESGVAGNYNEQFF. Written as DNA, the CDR3 is TGTGCCAGCAGCGAGTCGGGGGTAGCGGGGAACTACAATGAGCAGTTCTTC.

The V gene is TRBV6-5, the J gene TRBJ1-1; D is ambiguous. CDR1 and CDR2 (germline): MNHEY, SVGAGI. The CDR3 runs to 15 residues. Trimming cost V 0 bases and J 0 bases, with 8 bases left between them. CDR3 nucleotides: TGTGCCAGCAGTTACTCGGCGGGCATGAACACTGAAGCTTTCTTT. Translation: CASSYSAGMNTEAFF.

The gene calls are TRBV30 and TRBJ1-5; D gene uncertain. Germline CDR1 and CDR2: GTSNPN and SVGIG (reference sequence). V was pared by 3 bases and J by 4 bases, with 10 bases between. The CDR3 covers 13 residues. The CDR3 loop is CAWRNQANQPQHF. In nucleotides, the CDR3 is TGTGCCTGGAGGAACCAAGCTAATCAGCCCCAGCATTTT.

This clone occurred a few times. V and J are TRBV19 and TRBJ1-1; tentatively, D is TRBD1 (5 bases). The CDR3 runs to 16 residues. Trimming cost V 4 bases and J 0 bases, with 15 bases left between them. CDR1 and CDR2 from the germline V gene are LNHDA and SQIVND (reference sequence). The CDR3 spells CASSTRQHTMNTEAFF. CDR3 in DNA: TGTGCCAGTAGTACCAGACAGCATACAATGAACACTGAAGCTTTCTTT.

This clone showed up just once. This chain connects TRBV27 to TRBJ2-3; D perhaps matches TRBD1 (5 bases). The CDR3 totals 14 residues. Germline V gene sequence: CDR1 MNHEY, CDR2 SMNVEV (reference sequence). Trimming removed 4 bases from V and 4 bases from J, with 12 bases in between. CDR3 coding DNA: TGTGCCAGCAGTTCACAGGCATTTCCAGATACGCAGTATTTT. Encoded protein: CASSSQAFPDTQYF.

Here the CDR3 reads CATSRVRGTNQPQHF. Written as DNA, the CDR3 is TGTGCCACCAGCAGAGTCAGGGGGACCAATCAGCCCCAGCATTTT. The chain couples TRBV15 to TRBJ1-5, with 7 bases lining up with TRBD1. Losses at the gene ends were 1 base for V and 3 bases for J; bases not matched to a gene: 3. The CDR3 contains 15 residues. CDR1 is LNHNV, CDR2 YYDKDF, per germline (reference sequence).

The rearrangement links TRBV5-6 to TRBJ2-7; the D gene is possibly TRBD2 (5 bases). The germline V and J ends were trimmed by 5 bases and 3 bases, with 18 bases remaining between them. From germline, CDR1 is SGHDT and CDR2 YYEEEE. CDR3 size: 15 residues. For the CDR3, the DNA is TGTGCCAGCAGGAGGGCCTCCAACCCTCTCTACGAGCAGTACTTC. Amino acids: CASRRASNPLYEQYF.